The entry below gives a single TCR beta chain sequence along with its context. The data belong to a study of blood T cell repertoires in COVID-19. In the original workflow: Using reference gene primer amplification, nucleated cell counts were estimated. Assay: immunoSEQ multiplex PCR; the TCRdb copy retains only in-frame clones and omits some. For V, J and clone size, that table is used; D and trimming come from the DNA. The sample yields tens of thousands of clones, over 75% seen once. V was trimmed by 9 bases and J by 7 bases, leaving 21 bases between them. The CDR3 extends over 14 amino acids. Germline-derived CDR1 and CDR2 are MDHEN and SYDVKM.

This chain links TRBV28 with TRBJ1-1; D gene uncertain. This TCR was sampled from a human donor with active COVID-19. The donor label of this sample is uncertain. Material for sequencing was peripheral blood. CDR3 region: CASISGAEANEAFF. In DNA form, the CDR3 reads TGTGCCAGTATCTCGGGAGCCGAAGCTAATGAAGCTTTCTTT.